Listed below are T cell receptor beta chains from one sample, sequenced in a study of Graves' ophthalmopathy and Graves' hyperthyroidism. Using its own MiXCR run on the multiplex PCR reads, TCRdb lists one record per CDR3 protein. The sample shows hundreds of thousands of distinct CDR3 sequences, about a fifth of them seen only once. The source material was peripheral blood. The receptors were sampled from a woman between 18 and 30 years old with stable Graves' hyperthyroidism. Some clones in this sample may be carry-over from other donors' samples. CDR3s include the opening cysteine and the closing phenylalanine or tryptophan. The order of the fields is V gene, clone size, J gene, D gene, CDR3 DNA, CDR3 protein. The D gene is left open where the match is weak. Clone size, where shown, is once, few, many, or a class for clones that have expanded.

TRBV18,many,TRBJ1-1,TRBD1,TGTGCCAGCTCACACCAGGGGGATGAAGCTTTCTTT,CASSHQGDEAFF
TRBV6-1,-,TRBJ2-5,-,TGTGCCAGCAGTGTTGTCGCGGGGGCCGAGGAGACCCAGTACTTC,CASSVVAGAEETQYF
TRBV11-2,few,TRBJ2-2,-,TGTGCCAGCAGCTTAGCTGGGACTGAGTACGGGGAGCTGTTTTTT,CASSLAGTEYGELFF
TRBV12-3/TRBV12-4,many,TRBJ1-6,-,TGTGCCAGCAGTTTTGGGTTCTCCTATAATTCACCCCTCCACTTT,CASSFGFSYNSPLHF
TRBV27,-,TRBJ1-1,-,TGTGCCAGCAGTTTACGCCTACGGACCTTCAACACTGAAGCTTTCTTT,CASSLRLRTFNTEAFF
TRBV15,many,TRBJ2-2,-,TGTGCCACCAGCTCTATACGAGGATCGGAGCTGTTTTTT,CATSSIRGSELFF
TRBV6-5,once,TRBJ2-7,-,TGTGCCAGCAGTTACTCAGGCGGTAACTACGAGCAGTACTTC,CASSYSGGNYEQYF
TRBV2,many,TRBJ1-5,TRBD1,TGTGCCAGCAGAGGAACCGGGACAGCTAGCAATCAGCCCCAGCATTTT,CASRGTGTASNQPQHF
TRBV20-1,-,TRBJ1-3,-,TGCAGTGCTAGAGGTTTTATTTCTTCGAACACCATATATTTT,CSARGFISSNTIYF
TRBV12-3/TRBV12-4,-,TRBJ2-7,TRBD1,TGTGCCAGCAGCCCAAATCGGACAGGGGGCTACGACGAGCAGTACTTC,CASSPNRTGGYDEQYF
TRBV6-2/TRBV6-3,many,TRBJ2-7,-,TGTGCCAGCAGTTATTCCGGCAGGGACTACGAGCAGTACTTC,CASSYSGRDYEQYF
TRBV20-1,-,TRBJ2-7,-,TGCAGTGCCAGTCCCGGGACACTTCCCTACGAGCAGTACTTC,CSASPGTLPYEQYF
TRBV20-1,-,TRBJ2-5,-,TGCAGTGCTAGGGGCAGCCACCAAGAGACCCAGTACTTC,CSARGSHQETQYF
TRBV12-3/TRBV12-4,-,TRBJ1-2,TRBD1,TGTGCCAGCAGCCAAGTTGCCGGACAGGGGGCAGGCTATGGCTACACCTTC,CASSQVAGQGAGYGYTF
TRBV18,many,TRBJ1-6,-,TGTGCCAGCTCACCCTCGGAGGTGCCGAATTCACCCCTCCACTTT,CASSPSEVPNSPLHF
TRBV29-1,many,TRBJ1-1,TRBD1,TGCAGCGTTGGAAAGGGGGCGGCCACTGAAGCTTTCTTT,CSVGKGAATEAFF
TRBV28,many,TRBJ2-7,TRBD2,TGTGCCAGCAGTTTTGGGACTAGCCGCTACGAGCAGTACTTC,CASSFGTSRYEQYF
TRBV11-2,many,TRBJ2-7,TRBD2,TGTGCCAGCACTCGGGAGGCGGGGGGATCCTACGAGCAGTACTTC,CASTREAGGSYEQYF
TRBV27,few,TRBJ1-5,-,TGTGCCAGCAGTTTTAAGCCCCCGGTCTCGAGGGAGCCCCAGCATTTT,CASSFKPPVSREPQHF
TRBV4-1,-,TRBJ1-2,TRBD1,TGCGCCAGCAGCCTGAAACGTGGACAGGAGAGCAAAGATGGCTACACCTTC,CASSLKRGQESKDGYTF
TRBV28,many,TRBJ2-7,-,TGTGCCATAGGAAGTTCTCGGTACGAGCAGTACTTC,CAIGSSRYEQYF
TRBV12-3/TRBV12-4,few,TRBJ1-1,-,TGTGCCAGCTTAAGGGATGGGGACATTAACACTGAAGCTTTCTTT,CASLRDGDINTEAFF
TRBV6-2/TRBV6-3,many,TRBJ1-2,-,TGTGCCAGCAGTTCTATGGGGACGTACTATGGCTACACCTTC,CASSSMGTYYGYTF
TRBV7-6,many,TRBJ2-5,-,TGTGCCAGCAGCGTGGGGGGGCCGAGGGAGACCCAGTACTTC,CASSVGGPRETQYF
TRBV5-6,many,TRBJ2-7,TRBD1,TGTGCCAGCAGCTCGGGGACAGCACCCTACGAGCAGTACTTC,CASSSGTAPYEQYF
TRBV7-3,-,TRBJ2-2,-,TGCGCCAGCAGCCTCGGACACAACACCGGGGAGCTGTTTTTT,CASSLGHNTGELFF
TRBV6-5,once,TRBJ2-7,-,TGTCCCAGCAGTTACTCCGGGGACCGGGGCGAGCAGTACTTC,CPSSYSGDRGEQYF
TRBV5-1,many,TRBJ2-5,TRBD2,TGCGCCAGCAGCCCAACGTTAGCGGGGCCTCAAGAGACCCAGTACTTC,CASSPTLAGPQETQYF
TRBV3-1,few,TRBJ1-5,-,TGTGCCAGCAGCCAAGAGGGGCATCAGCCCCAGCATTTT,CASSQEGHQPQHF
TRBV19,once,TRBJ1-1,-,TGTGCCAGTAGTATAGAGGGAAGCGGGGCTGAAGCTTTCTTT,CASSIEGSGAEAFF
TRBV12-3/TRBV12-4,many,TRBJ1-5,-,TGTGCCAGCAGTTTTCGAGGCCAGGCAAATCAGCCCCAGCATTTT,CASSFRGQANQPQHF
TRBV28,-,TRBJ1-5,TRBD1,TGTGCCAGCAGTACCGGGACAGGTGGGACGCCCCAGCATTTT,CASSTGTGGTPQHF
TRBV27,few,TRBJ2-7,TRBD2,TGTGCCAGCAGTCCAGCGGCTAGCGGGACATCCGAGCAGTACTTC,CASSPAASGTSEQYF
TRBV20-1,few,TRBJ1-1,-,TGCAGTGCTCTTCTAGGGATCACTGATGCTTTCTTT,CSALLGITDAFF
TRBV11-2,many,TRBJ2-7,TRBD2,TGTGCCAGCAGCTTCCCCAGGGCTAGCGGAATCCACGAGCAGTACTTC,CASSFPRASGIHEQYF
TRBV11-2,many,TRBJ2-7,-,TGTGCCAGCAGGCCTCCTCCGGGTGAGACAGAATTC,CASRPPPGETEF
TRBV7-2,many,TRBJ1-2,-,TGTGCCAGCAGCTCGAATAACAGGGCTAACTATGGCTACACCTTC,CASSSNNRANYGYTF
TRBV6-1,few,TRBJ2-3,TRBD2,TGTGCCAGCAGCATAGCGGGGGGATCTAGCACAGATACGCAGTATTTT,CASSIAGGSSTDTQYF